The 9 T cell receptor beta chains below come from one sample, sequenced in a study of metastatic and nonmetastatic thyroid tumors. Thyroid surgery had not been preceded by any treatment in any patient. With MiXCR, TCRdb reprocessed the PCR reads. The sample includes 10,000 to 15,000 clones, over 25% of them seen just once. The sample consisted of tumor tissue. These receptors were collected from a male donor with papillary thyroid cancer or a benign thyroid nodule (not recorded which). Some clones in this sample may be carry-over from other donors' samples.

The V and J genes are TRBV3-1 and TRBJ2-1, with D maybe TRBD2 (5 bases). CDR1 LGHDT and CDR2 YNNKEL come from the germline V gene (reference sequence). CDR3 length: 19 amino acids. V lost 0 bases and J lost 0, with 18 bases in between. Here the CDR3 reads CASSQDRSGSSSSYNEQFF. Here the CDR3 DNA reads TGTGCCAGCAGCCAAGATCGTAGTGGGAGTTCGAGCTCCTACAATGAGCAGTTCTTC.

This clone showed up many times. The V gene is TRBV7-3, the J gene TRBJ2-1; tentatively, D is TRBD2 (6 bases). Germline V gene lookup returns CDR1 SGHTA and CDR2 FQGTGA. CDR3 length equals 15 residues. Trimming shortened V by 5 bases and J by 1 base, and 12 bases separated the two germline ends. CDR3 sequence reads: CASSPAGGSYNEQFF. The CDR3 region has the DNA TGTGCCAGCAGCCCCGCCGGGGGATCCTACAATGAGCAGTTCTTC.

This clone is labeled as medium-sized. The chain combines TRBV2 with TRBJ2-1; 7 bases match TRBD1. CDR1 and CDR2 (germline): SNHLY, FYNNEI. Unmatched junction bases numbered 7, after V lost 8 bases and J lost 0 bases. This CDR3 spans 15 amino acids. Here the CDR3 reads CASGEQGSSYNEQFF. The CDR3, as DNA: TGTGCCAGCGGAGAACAGGGGAGCTCCTACAATGAGCAGTTCTTC.

The chain carries TRBV20-1 and TRBJ1-2; 7 bases map to TRBD1. Germline lookup yields CDR1 DFQATT and CDR2 SNEGSKA (reference sequence). The CDR3 is 15 amino acids. The J segment lost 3 bases and the V segment lost 0 bases, leaving 7 bases of the junction unmatched. CDR3 sequence reads: CSARDNGQVDYGYTF. Written as DNA, the CDR3 is TGCAGTGCTAGAGATAATGGACAGGTCGACTATGGCTACACCTTC.

This clone was recorded at least ten times. This rearrangement joins TRBV24-1 to TRBJ2-1, with 8 bases identical to TRBD1. Germline V gene lookup returns CDR1 KGHDR and CDR2 SFDVKD. The CDR3 length is 17 residues. After removal of 5 bases from V and 0 bases from J, the junction contained 8 bases not matched to a gene. The CDR3 DNA follows: TGTGCCACCAGTGCTGGACAGGGCTGGAGCTCCTACAATGAGCAGTTCTTC. Translated: CATSAGQGWSSYNEQFF.

Turning to this clone: An end of the junction does not agree with germline; a read error may underlie this. In DNA, the CDR3 is TGTGCCAGCAGTTTAGATAGCGGTCGCACAGATACGCAGTTGTTT. Its translation is CASSLDSGRTDTQLF. The V and J genes are TRBV27 and TRBJ2-3; the D gene is possibly TRBD2 (6 bases). Per the germline V gene, CDR1 is MNHEY and CDR2 is SMNVEV (reference sequence). The CDR3 length is 15 residues.

The V gene is TRBV6-1, the J gene TRBJ2-7; TRBD1 matches at 10 bases. This CDR3 has 15 residues. Germline V CDR1 and CDR2: MNHNS, SASEGT. The CDR3 is CASGGGDRGSREQYF. In nucleotides, the CDR3 is TGTGCGTCCGGTGGCGGGGACAGGGGATCTCGGGAGCAGTACTTC.

In this sample, this clone turned up a few times. At one boundary the junction diverges from the germline segment, which might be a read error. V is TRBV6-6 and J is TRBJ1-2, with 8 bases identical to TRBD1. In germline, CDR1 is MNHNY, CDR2 SVGAGI (reference sequence). This CDR3 spans 15 amino acids. The CDR3 region is CASSDSGQDLYGYTF. The CDR3 bases are TGTGCCAGCAGTGACTCGGGACAGGATCTCTATGGCTACACCTTC.

The chain links TRBV18 to TRBJ1-4, with TRBD1 as a possible D gene (5 bases). The CDR3 consists of 16 residues. Germline lookup yields CDR1 KGHSH and CDR2 LQKENI. V shed 2 bases and J shed 2 bases, with 12 bases lying between them. The CDR3 region has the DNA TGTGCCAGCTCACCAGGATACAGGCGGACTAATGAAAAACTGTTTTTT. It translates to CASSPGYRRTNEKLFF.